The clone carrying this T cell receptor (beta chain) has a single count. Per the original methods: Reference gene primer amplification gave estimated nucleated cell counts. Libraries were prepared by immunoSEQ multiplex PCR; TCRdb keeps only in-frame clonotypes and omits some of them. V and J calls plus clone size are reproduced from that table; the DNA served to infer D and trimming. This sample has 200,000 to 250,000 clones, with just over 85% found just once. This specimen comes from a study of blood T cell repertoires in COVID-19. Study-level background: In each case, the material was cDNA or gDNA derived from T cells, B-cell-depleted T cells, or PBMCs.

CDR3 length equals 15 residues. V lost 11 bases, J lost 0 bases, and 12 bases stayed unmatched. Per germline, CDR1 SNHLY and CDR2 FYNNEI. The chain uses TRBV2 and TRBJ1-1; 7 bases are shared with TRBD1. The origin of this receptor is a man aged 18-30 years with active or convalescent COVID-19. The sample taken for sequencing was peripheral blood. The CDR3 region is CASKAQGLVNTEAFF. The CDR3 DNA follows: TGTGCCTCCAAGGCACAGGGGCTTGTGAACACTGAAGCTTTCTTT. The variable domain in full, with the rest retrieved from reference TRBV2 and TRBJ1-1, is EPEVTQTPSHQVTQMGQEVILRCVPISNHLYFYWYRQILGQKVEFLVSFYNNEISEKSEIFDDQFSVERPDGSNFTLKIRSTKLEDSAMYFCASKAQGLVNTEAFFGQGTRLTVV.